The rows below give T cell receptor beta chains drawn from one sample of a study of blood T cell repertoires in COVID-19. Libraries were prepared by immunoSEQ multiplex PCR; TCRdb keeps only in-frame clonotypes and omits some of them. The sample holds 250,000 to 350,000 clones, 80% to 90% seen once. Sequenced input: peripheral blood. All receptors come from a woman aged 45-65 years with COVID-19, enrolled during active disease. CDR3s include the opening cysteine and the closing phenylalanine or tryptophan.

>TRBV19|TRBJ2-7
CASSIRWTSGSSDEQYF
>TRBV12-3/TRBV12-4|TRBJ1-5
CASSFSRGQPQHF
>TRBV30|TRBJ2-2
CAWSTGTGTTGELFF
>TRBV19|TRBJ1-6
CASSTGRDRGLASYNSPLHF
>TRBV5-6|TRBJ2-7
CASSFSWRGEPYEQYF
>TRBV6-2/TRBV6-3|TRBJ2-1
CASSYVVGLAGGDEQFF
>TRBV7-9|TRBJ2-3
CASSLNLQGFTDTQYF
>TRBV7-9|TRBJ2-1
CASSPTSGFYNEQFF
>TRBV3-1/TRBV3-2|TRBJ1-4
CASSPEKVEKLFF
>TRBV18|TRBJ1-1
CASSPTSNTEAFF
>TRBV3-1/TRBV3-2|TRBJ2-1
CASSQLANEQFF
>TRBV30|TRBJ2-1
CAWSVRAGRYSEQFF
>TRBV21-1|TRBJ1-5
CASSLRHNINQPQHF
>TRBV14|TRBJ2-1
CASSIRNRDRVYNEQFF
>TRBV27|TRBJ1-4
CASSPLVRRRATNEKLFF
>TRBV30|TRBJ2-3
CAWSMAAGTQYF
>TRBV11-1|TRBJ1-6
CASSFGASPLHF
>TRBV6-2/TRBV6-3|TRBJ2-7
CASSYWGQLYEQYF
>TRBV3-1/TRBV3-2|TRBJ2-7
CASSSRVGNYEQYF
>TRBV7-8|TRBJ2-3
CASSLYGGGSQSDTQYF
>TRBV5-1|TRBJ2-1
CASSLEAGQYNEQFF
>TRBV6-1|TRBJ2-5
CASSEGSGVGQETQYF
>TRBV11-3|TRBJ2-3
CASSQQGASTDTQYF
>TRBV27|TRBJ2-7
CASSFRLSGITSYEQYF
>TRBV7-3|TRBJ2-3
CASSLKARRGRVTDTQYF
>TRBV2|TRBJ1-2
CASSGDRGDYGYTF
>TRBV5-4|TRBJ2-4
CASSLMGGLGSRYF
>TRBV18|TRBJ2-2
CASSPTLAGPGELFF
>TRBV27|TRBJ1-6
CASSTVGQGRESPLHF
>TRBV19|TRBJ1-3
CATSQVTAATTIYF
>TRBV6-5|TRBJ1-1
CASSWGGRNTEAFF
>TRBV16|TRBJ2-7
CASSFLGGDEQYF
>TRBV19|TRBJ1-6
CASSIASARRSAPLHF
>TRBV7-2|TRBJ1-3
CASSSAWTGGSGNTIYF
>TRBV19|TRBJ2-3
CASSTYVSGKEDTQYF
>TRBV10-1|TRBJ2-5
CASSAGSQDPGHSETQYF
>TRBV5-6|TRBJ2-1
CASSLVTREVLINEQFF
>TRBV6-5|TRBJ2-2
CASFSRLGDTGELFF
>TRBV9|TRBJ2-1
CASSARGLAGASYNEQFF
>TRBV5-1|TRBJ2-7
CASSSGQPGGHYEQYF
>TRBV4-1|TRBJ2-2
CASSQDPLGLAGRTGELFF